The present T cell receptor beta chain was sequenced within a study of T cell responses to AZD1222 COVID-19 vaccine. In its sample, this clone was seen once. The antigen is not known. Findings and caveats of the study: Clonal diversity may have been underestimated, and the donors were mostly white British, with more females than males. Repertoire sampling was restricted to post-peak T cell response timepoints.

Sequenced by immunoSEQ multiplex PCR; TCRdb stores in-frame clones only, minus some. The sample consists of 140,000 to 150,000 clones, roughly 92% of them appearing once. The clonotype comes from an adult in good health. Source: peripheral blood, taken on day 0 of AZD1222 vaccination.

The CDR3 loop reads CASSPPILTGRGYTF. The CDR3 DNA reads as TGTGCCAGCAGCCCTCCTATCCTGACAGGGAGAGGCTACACCTTC. The rearrangement uses TRBV5-4 and TRBJ1-2; 7 positions agree with TRBD1. This CDR3 region has 15 residues. The germline CDR1 and CDR2 sequences are SGHNT and YYREEE (reference sequence). After removal of 4 bases from V and 8 bases from J, the junction contained 14 bases not matched to a gene. Full variable domain (missing parts from reference TRBV5-4 and TRBJ1-2): ETGVTQSPTHLIKTRGQQVTLRCSSQSGHNTVSWYQQALGQGPQFIFQYYREEENGRGNFPPRFSGLQFPNYSSELNVNALELDDSALYLCASSPPILTGRGYTFGSGTRLTVV.